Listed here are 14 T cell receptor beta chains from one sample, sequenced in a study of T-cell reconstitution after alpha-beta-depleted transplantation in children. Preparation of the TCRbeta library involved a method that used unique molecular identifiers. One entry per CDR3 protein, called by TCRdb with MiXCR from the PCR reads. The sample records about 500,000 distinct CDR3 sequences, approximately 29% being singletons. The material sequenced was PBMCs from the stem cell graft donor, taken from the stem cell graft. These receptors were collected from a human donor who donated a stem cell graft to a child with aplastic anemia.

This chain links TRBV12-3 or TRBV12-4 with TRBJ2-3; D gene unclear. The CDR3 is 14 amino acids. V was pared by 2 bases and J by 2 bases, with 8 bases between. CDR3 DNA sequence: TGTGCCAGCAGTTTAAAGGCCCACACAGATACGCAGTATTTT. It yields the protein CASSLKAHTDTQYF.

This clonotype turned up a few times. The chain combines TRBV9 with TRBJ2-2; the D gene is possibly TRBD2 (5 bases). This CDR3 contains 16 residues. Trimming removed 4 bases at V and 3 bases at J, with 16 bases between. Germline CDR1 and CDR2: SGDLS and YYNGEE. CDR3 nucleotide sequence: TGTGCCAGCAGCAGAAGGGAGTTTGGGGACACCGGGGAGCTGTTTTTT. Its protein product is CASSRREFGDTGELFF.

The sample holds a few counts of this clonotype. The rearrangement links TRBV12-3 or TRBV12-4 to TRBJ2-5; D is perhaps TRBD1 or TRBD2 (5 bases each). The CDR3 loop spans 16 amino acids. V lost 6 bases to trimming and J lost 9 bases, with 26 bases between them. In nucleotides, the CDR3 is TGTGCCAGCAGCCGCGACCCGGGACGTCGGTCGAATGCCCAGTACTTC. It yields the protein CASSRDPGRRSNAQYF.

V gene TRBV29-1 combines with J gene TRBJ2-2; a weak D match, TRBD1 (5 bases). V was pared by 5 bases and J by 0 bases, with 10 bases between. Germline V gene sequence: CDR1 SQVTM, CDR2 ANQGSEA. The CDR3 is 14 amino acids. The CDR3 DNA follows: TGCAGCGTTAAGGGGCTAGCGAACACCGGGGAGCTGTTTTTT. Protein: CSVKGLANTGELFF.

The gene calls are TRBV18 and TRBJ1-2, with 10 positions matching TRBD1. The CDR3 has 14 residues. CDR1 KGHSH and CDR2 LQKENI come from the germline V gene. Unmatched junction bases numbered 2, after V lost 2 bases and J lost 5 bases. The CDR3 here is CASSPKDRGYGYTF. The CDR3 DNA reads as TGTGCCAGCTCACCAAAGGACAGGGGGTATGGCTACACCTTC.

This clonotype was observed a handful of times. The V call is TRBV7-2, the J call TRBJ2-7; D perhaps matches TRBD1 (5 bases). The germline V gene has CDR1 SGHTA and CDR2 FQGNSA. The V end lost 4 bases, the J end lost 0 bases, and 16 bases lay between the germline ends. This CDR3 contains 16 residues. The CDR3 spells CASSSRPPDSSYEQYF. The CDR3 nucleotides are TGTGCCAGCAGCTCCCGGCCCCCAGACAGCTCCTACGAGCAGTACTTC.

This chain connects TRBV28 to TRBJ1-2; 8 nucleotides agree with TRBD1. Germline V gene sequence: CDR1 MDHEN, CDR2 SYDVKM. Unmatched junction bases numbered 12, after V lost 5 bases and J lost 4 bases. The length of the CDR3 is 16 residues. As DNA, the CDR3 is TGTGCCAGCAGTCCTCCGGGACAGGATCCGTTCTATGGCTACACCTTC. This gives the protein CASSPPGQDPFYGYTF.

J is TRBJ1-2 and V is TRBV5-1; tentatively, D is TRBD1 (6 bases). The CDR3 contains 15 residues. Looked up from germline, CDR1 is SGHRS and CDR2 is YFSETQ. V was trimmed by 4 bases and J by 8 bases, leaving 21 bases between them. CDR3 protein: CASSVGANTGYGYTF. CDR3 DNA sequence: TGCGCCAGCAGCGTTGGCGCCAACACAGGGTACGGCTACACCTTC.

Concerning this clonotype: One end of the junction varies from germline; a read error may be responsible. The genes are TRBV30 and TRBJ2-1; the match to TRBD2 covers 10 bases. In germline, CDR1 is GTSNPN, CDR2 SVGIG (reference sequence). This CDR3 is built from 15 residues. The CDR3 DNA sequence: TGTGCCTGGAGTGCCTACGGACTAGCGGCCAATGAGCACTTCTTC. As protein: CAWSAYGLAANEHFF.

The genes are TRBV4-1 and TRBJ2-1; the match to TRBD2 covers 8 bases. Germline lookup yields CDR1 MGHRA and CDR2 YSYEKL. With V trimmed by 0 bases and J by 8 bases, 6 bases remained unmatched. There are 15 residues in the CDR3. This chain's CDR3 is CASSQEGTSFYEQFF. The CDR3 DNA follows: TGCGCCAGCAGCCAAGAGGGGACTAGTTTCTATGAGCAGTTCTTC.

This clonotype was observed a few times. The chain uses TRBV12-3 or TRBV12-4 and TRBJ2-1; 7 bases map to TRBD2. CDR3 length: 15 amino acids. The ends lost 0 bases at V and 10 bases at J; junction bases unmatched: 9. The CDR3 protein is CASSLASGPIPEQFF. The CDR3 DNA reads TGTGCCAGCAGTTTAGCTAGCGGGCCCATTCCGGAGCAGTTCTTC.

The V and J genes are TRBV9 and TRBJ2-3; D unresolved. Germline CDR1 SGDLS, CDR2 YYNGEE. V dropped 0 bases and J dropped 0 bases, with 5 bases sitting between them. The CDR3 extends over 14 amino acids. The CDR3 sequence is CASSVVGSTDTQYF. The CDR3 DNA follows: TGTGCCAGCAGCGTAGTTGGTAGCACAGATACGCAGTATTTT.

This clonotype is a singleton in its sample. CDR3 loop: CSARAPDRGGPYGNQPQHF. In DNA form, the CDR3 reads TGCAGTGCTAGAGCCCCGGACAGGGGAGGCCCCTATGGCAATCAGCCCCAGCATTTT. The J gene is TRBJ1-5, the V gene TRBV20-1, with 9 bases fitting TRBD1. Germline V gene lookup returns CDR1 DFQATT and CDR2 SNEGSKA (reference sequence). The length of the CDR3 is 19 residues. J gave up 2 bases and V 1 base, and 15 bases lay outside the gene matches.

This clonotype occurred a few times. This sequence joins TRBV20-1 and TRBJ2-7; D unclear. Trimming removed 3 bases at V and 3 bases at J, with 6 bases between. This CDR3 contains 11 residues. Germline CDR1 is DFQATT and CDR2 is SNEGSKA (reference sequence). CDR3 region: CSARYNYEQYF. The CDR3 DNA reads TGCAGTGCTAGGTACAACTACGAGCAGTACTTC.